This T cell receptor (beta chain) stems from a study of graft-versus-host responses after intestinal transplantation. Details on this clone: Its antigen is undetermined.

TCRdb keeps only in-frame clones here, not all; method: immunoSEQ multiplex PCR. The repertoire holds over 90,000 clones, with roughly nine tenths as singletons. V lost 4 bases, J lost 6 bases, and 30 bases lay in between. Germline lookup yields CDR1 MGHRA and CDR2 YSYEKL. The CDR3 spans 19 residues. This chain uses TRBV4-1 with TRBJ2-5; the D gene is possibly TRBD2 (6 bases). The source was unstimulated CD8+ T cells sorted from spleen or lymph node cells, collected before intestinal transplant. This clonotype originated in a human donor who received an intestinal transplant. Here the CDR3 reads CASSRSPVSGTSSKKTQYF. The CDR3 nucleotides are TGCGCCAGCAGCCGTAGCCCAGTATCCGGGACTTCATCGAAAAAGACCCAGTACTTC.